A single sample gave rise to the 15 T cell receptor beta chains below, sequenced in a study of OX40 agonist ivuxolimab in advanced cancers. Sequencing used immunoSEQ multiplex PCR; TCRdb keeps in-frame clones, though not all of them. The sample includes around 44,000 clones, about 90% of them seen just once. This material consisted of CD4+ or CD8+ T cells sorted from blood, taken in a trial of the OX40 agonist ivuxolimab. Receptors originate from an adult with an advanced solid tumor such as melanoma, head and neck, liver or kidney cancer.

V is TRBV28 and J is TRBJ1-3, with 9 nucleotides matching TRBD1. CDR3 length: 18 residues. The V gene's germline CDR1 is MDHEN and CDR2 SYDVKM. The trim removed 10 bases at V and 0 bases at J, leaving 16 bases unmatched. The CDR3 loop is CATNPPGQGSVSGNTIYF. In DNA form, the CDR3 reads TGTGCCACGAACCCCCCGGGACAGGGATCTGTCTCTGGAAACACCATATATTTT.

The rearrangement uses TRBV28 and TRBJ1-1, with D possibly matching TRBD1 (6 bases). The germline V gene has CDR1 MDHEN and CDR2 SYDVKM. Trimming removed 3 bases from V and 1 base from J, with 12 bases in between. The CDR3 runs 15 residues. This CDR3 reads CASSLQGTPNTEAFF. In DNA, the CDR3 is TGTGCCAGCAGTTTGCAGGGGACTCCGAACACTGAAGCTTTCTTT.

The chain couples TRBV6-1 to TRBJ2-1; 9 bases are shared with TRBD2. The length of the CDR3 is 18 residues. Germline CDR1 is MNHNS and CDR2 is SASEGT. The trim removed 3 bases at V and 1 base at J, leaving 10 bases unmatched. The CDR3 protein is CASSDQRGDYFSYNEQFF. The DNA for the CDR3 is TGTGCCAGCAGTGACCAGCGGGGGGACTATTTTTCCTACAATGAGCAGTTCTTC.

The rearrangement links TRBV19 to TRBJ2-2, with no clear D. With 5 bases removed from V and 6 bases from J, the gap between germline ends came to 7 bases. This CDR3 has 12 amino acids. CDR1 is LNHDA and CDR2 is SQIVND in the germline V gene (reference sequence). In nucleotides, the CDR3 is TGTGCCAGTAGTTCCGGTTCCGGGGAGCTGTTTTTT. It encodes CASSSGSGELFF. The full variable domain, rest sourced from reference TRBV19 and TRBJ2-2, is DGGITQSPKYLFRKEGQNVTLSCEQNLNHDAMYWYRQDPGQGLRLIYYSQIVNDFQKGDIAEGYSVSREKKESFPLTVTSAQKNPTAFYLCASSSGSGELFFGEGSRLTVL.

The genes are TRBV30 and TRBJ1-3; TRBD1 is a possible D gene (5 bases). This CDR3 region has 15 residues. The germline V gene has CDR1 GTSNPN and CDR2 SVGIG (reference sequence). Trimming cost V 2 bases and J 0 bases, with 11 bases left between them. The CDR3 DNA reads TGTGCCTGGAGTAGGGGCGCTCGCTCTGGAAACACCATATATTTT. Amino acids: CAWSRGARSGNTIYF.

Written as DNA, the CDR3 is TGTGCCTCCGGGGGGACAGGGGGATCCGGTCGGGATCAGCCCCAGCATTTT. It specifies CASGGTGGSGRDQPQHF. The V gene is TRBV28, the J gene TRBJ1-5, with 11 bases fitting TRBD1. The V gene's germline CDR1 is MDHEN and CDR2 SYDVKM. The CDR3 runs to 17 residues. The V segment lost 11 bases and the J segment 5 bases; nucleotides outside the gene matches: 17.

The chain combines TRBV19 with TRBJ1-2; D perhaps matches TRBD1 (6 bases). The CDR3 covers 15 residues. Germline V lookup: CDR1 LNHDA, CDR2 SQIVND (reference sequence). V lost 1 base, J lost 0 bases, and 9 bases lay in between. The CDR3 DNA is TGTGCCAGTAGTATAGCACAGGGAGCTAACTATGGCTACACCTTC. It specifies CASSIAQGANYGYTF.

This clone was detected a few times. This chain joins TRBV11-2 and TRBJ2-5; D is unresolved. Germline V gene sequence: CDR1 SGHAT, CDR2 FQNNGV. V was pared by 6 bases and J by 3 bases, with 17 bases between. The CDR3 contains 15 residues. The CDR3 sequence is CASRPWPAMEETQYF. In nucleotides, the CDR3 is TGTGCCAGCAGACCCTGGCCGGCGATGGAAGAGACCCAGTACTTC.

The chain couples TRBV19 to TRBJ1-6; TRBD1 agrees at 9 bases. The length of the CDR3 is 16 residues. Germline values: CDR1 LNHDA, CDR2 SQIVND (reference sequence). The J segment lost 10 bases and the V segment lost 2 bases, leaving 9 bases of the junction unmatched. The DNA of the CDR3 is TGTGCCAGTAGTATAACGGACAGGGGAGAAGGATCACCCCTCCACTTT. The encoded protein is CASSITDRGEGSPLHF. Looking up the rest from reference TRBV19 and TRBJ1-6 gives the full variable domain: DGGITQSPKYLFRKEGQNVTLSCEQNLNHDAMYWYRQDPGQGLRLIYYSQIVNDFQKGDIAEGYSVSREKKESFPLTVTSAQKNPTAFYLCASSITDRGEGSPLHFGNGTRLTVT.

This clone turned up a few times. V gene TRBV5-4 combines with J gene TRBJ2-1, with 7 positions matching TRBD1. Per the germline V gene, CDR1 is SGHNT and CDR2 is YYREEE (reference sequence). CDR3 length: 14 residues. V was clipped by 3 bases and J by 7 bases; unmatched bases: 7. CDR3 protein: CASSSGQLRNEQFF. CDR3 coding DNA: TGTGCCAGCAGCTCGGGACAGTTGAGGAATGAGCAGTTCTTC.

The V and J genes are TRBV7-7 and TRBJ2-5; 14 bases fit TRBD2. Germline CDR1 SSHAT, CDR2 FNYEAQ (reference sequence). CDR3 length: 18 amino acids. J was trimmed by 1 base and V by 5 bases; bases with no gene match: 9. CDR3 amino acids: CASSRLGLAGATQETQYF. In nucleotides, the CDR3 is TGTGCCAGCAGCCGCCTGGGACTAGCGGGGGCCACCCAAGAGACCCAGTACTTC.

The J gene is TRBJ2-7, the V gene TRBV14; D may be TRBD1 (6 bases). V lost 4 bases and J 4 bases, leaving 14 bases between the germline ends. The CDR3 totals 14 residues. The germline V gene has CDR1 SGHDN and CDR2 FVKESK. The CDR3 bases are TGTGCCAGCAGCCTCCGGGACATACGGTACGAGCAGTACTTC. It translates to CASSLRDIRYEQYF.

The rearrangement uses TRBV5-1 and TRBJ2-1; 9 positions match TRBD2. With 0 bases clipped from V and 7 bases from J, the junction kept 5 bases outside the gene matches. Germline V gives CDR1 SGHRS, CDR2 YFSETQ. This CDR3 is built from 15 residues. CDR3 DNA: TGCGCCAGCAGCTTGGGGCTAGCGGGATTGAATGAGCAGTTCTTC. This encodes CASSLGLAGLNEQFF.

The CDR3 protein is CATSTGGFETQYF. The CDR3 DNA is TGTGCCACTTCGACAGGGGGTTTCGAGACCCAGTACTTC. The chain has TRBV10-3 and TRBJ2-5; TRBD1 matches 9 bases. The V and J ends lost 10 bases and 5 bases, in that order; junction bases with no gene match: 8. This CDR3 contains 13 residues. Germline V gene sequence: CDR1 ENHRY, CDR2 SYGVKD.

The chain uses TRBV7-2 and TRBJ2-7; the match to TRBD1 covers 7 bases. The V segment lost 5 bases and the J segment 0 bases; nucleotides outside the gene matches: 10. CDR1 SGHTA and CDR2 FQGNSA come from the germline V gene. The CDR3 is 16 residues long. CDR3 nucleotides: TGTGCCAGCAGCCTACAACCGACAGGGACCTCCTACGAGCAGTACTTC. This sequence encodes CASSLQPTGTSYEQYF.